This T cell receptor beta chain was recorded in a study of T-cell reconstitution after alpha-beta-depleted transplantation in children. General study points: Where some patients showed high TCRbeta diversity at day 60, it came from recipient T cells and thymic progenitors that had survived. T-cell numbers and diversity one year post-transplant derived largely from freshly generated T cells. About two months after transplant, alpha-beta T cells reportedly came from several hundred expanded graft clones.

The TCRbeta library was prepared with unique molecular identifiers. One entry per CDR3 protein, called by TCRdb with MiXCR from the PCR reads. The sample records 70,000 or so distinct CDR3 sequences, approximately 10% being singletons. Concerning this clonotype itself: Its matching antigen is unknown.

The sample consisted of PBMCs, taken before TCRalphabeta/CD19-depleted stem cell transplant. The clonotype comes from a boy younger than 18 with acute myeloid leukemia, due to receive a stem cell transplant.

The CDR3 reads CASSQEGHTDTQYF. The CDR3 DNA reads TGCGCCAGCAGCCAAGAAGGCCACACAGATACGCAGTATTTT. The chain joins TRBV4-1 to TRBJ2-3; D gene unclear. V was shortened by 0 bases and J by 2 bases, with 6 bases between the two germline ends. Germline lookup yields CDR1 MGHRA and CDR2 YSYEKL. The CDR3 extends over 14 amino acids.